This passage covers 3 T cell receptor beta chains from one sample sequenced in a study of cytomegalovirus exposure and HLA in healthy donors. Some clones are missing from TCRdb's copy, which holds only in-frame ones; the method was immunoSEQ multiplex PCR. This sample has 160,000 or so clones, with approximately 84% found just once. Input material: PBMCs. The origin of the receptors is a young man in good health and CMV-seropositive.

The CDR3 DNA reads TGCGCCAGCAGCTCAAGGGCAGGGTGGTCGACAGAGACCCAGTACTTC. The encoded protein is CASSSRAGWSTETQYF. The chain links TRBV5-1 to TRBJ2-5, with a possible D match to TRBD1 (5 bases). Trimming shortened V by 3 bases and J by 4 bases, and 19 bases separated the two germline ends. The V gene's germline CDR1 is SGHRS and CDR2 YFSETQ. CDR3 length equals 16 residues.

This chain links TRBV6-5 with TRBJ2-5, with D unclear. Germline assignment: CDR1 MNHEY and CDR2 SVGAGI. Deletions cut 0 bases from V and 4 bases from J, with 9 bases between. There are 14 residues in the CDR3. CDR3 in DNA: TGTGCCAGCAGTTACTCGAGGTTCTCAGAGACCCAGTACTTC. Translating gives CASSYSRFSETQYF.

This clone was seen only once. The V call is TRBV10-3, the J call TRBJ1-1; D unresolved. The ends were cut back, 6 bases at V and 0 bases at J, with 8 bases in the middle. The CDR3 totals 13 residues. Germline V gives CDR1 ENHRY, CDR2 SYGVKD. The CDR3: CAIRSPVNTEAFF. As DNA, the CDR3 is TGTGCCATCAGGTCTCCAGTGAACACTGAAGCTTTCTTT.